This T cell receptor (beta chain) is drawn from a study of T cell responses to AZD1222 COVID-19 vaccine. Study-wide results and limits: A mostly white British donor set with more females was recruited, and clonal diversity was possibly underestimated. There were repertoire samples only from the period after the peak T cell response. Regions 160-218 and 743-854 dominated among vaccine-associated CD4 TCRs spanning spike.

Germline V gene data show CDR1 as MGHRA and CDR2 as YSYEKL. This CDR3 has 15 residues. The V end lost 2 bases, the J end lost 8 bases, and 16 bases lay between the germline ends. Assay: immunoSEQ multiplex PCR; the TCRdb copy retains only in-frame clones and omits some. The table records tens of thousands of clones, under 85% of them present only once. Worth noting for this clone: Its specificity is not known.

The chain carries TRBV4-1 and TRBJ2-1; D may be TRBD2 (6 bases). This specimen was peripheral blood, taken on day 0 of MenACWY control vaccination. The clonotype comes from an adult in good health. Written as DNA, the CDR3 is TGCGCCAGCAGCCAACTAGGAACTAGCCGGGATGAGCAGTTCTTC. This gives the protein CASSQLGTSRDEQFF.